This TCR beta chain emerged from a study of blood T cell repertoires in COVID-19 (dated by TCRdb to the early 2020s). About the study as a whole: Collaborator samples came from the United States, Italy and Spain and covered acute and convalescent phases of COVID-19. Where available, HLA class I and class II types were taken from metadata supplied by the sample provider and were not determined by assay-based typing. Samples came from the ongoing ImmuneRACE study (first 160 participants) plus 1,254 subjects from 6 global collaborators. Nearly every sample came with metadata listing a de-identified subject ID, COVID-19 status, age in years and sex. The dataset comprised deeply sampled blood TCRbeta repertoires from subjects exposed to, actively infected with, or recovered from COVID-19. The repertoires were released in a freely available public database meant as a resource for research on the immune response to SARS-CoV-2. The prospective study material was composed of cDNA or gDNA derived from T cells, B-cell-depleted T cells, or PBMCs.

Reading from cysteine to phenylalanine, the CDR3 counts 15 amino acids. The read is trimmed to its CDR3 DNA, 45 bases read in frame from base 1. From V the trimming removes 4 bases and from J it removes 5 bases, while the gene matches leave 11 bases of the junction unaccounted for. CDR1 and CDR2 are drawn from the germline V gene (reference sequence): SGHNT, YYREEE. In regard to this clone: No antigen is known for it. No base-level quality is on record; no much larger clone is a single base apart.

What the research found in general, with its limitations: The quantity of clinical and demographic metadata differed by source and by participant and was supplied without curation.

Another Seattle source contributed samples from volunteer blood donors who had recovered from COVID-19. Collaborating institutions collected whole blood in K2EDTA tubes following their own protocols. For TCRbeta analysis, collaborator samples were shipped as frozen whole blood, as isolated PBMCs, or as DNA extracted from either sample type. TCRbeta CDR3 regions were amplified from genomic DNA by means of the immunoSEQ Assay, a bias-controlled multiplex PCR. On the authors' methods: The number of nucleated cells in each sample was estimated by amplification of reference gene primers within the assay. To quantify the absolute abundance of each unique TCRbeta CDR3 rearrangement, sequence reads were collapsed and filtered. For each sample, productive Simpson clonality was calculated by taking the square root of Simpson's diversity index across productive rearrangements. TCRdb retrieved this table from immuneACCESS and kept in-frame rearrangements only. Not all clones are present; in checked studies, unresolved V genes account for under half, and no reason is known for the remainder. V and J calls and clone size are copied from that table; D and trimming were computed from the DNA. This sample lists nearly 300,000 clones; approximately 90% were detected once. The top ten clonotypes cover roughly 7% of the sample.

This sequence uses TRBV5-4 and TRBJ2-5, and 7 bases in between align with TRBD1. This TCR was sampled from a woman aged 25 to 45 who had recovered from COVID-19. Sequenced material: peripheral blood. The sequenced DNA is TGTGCCAGCAGCATGTACGGGACAGCCAGGGAGACCCAGTACTTC. This translates into CASSMYGTARETQYF.